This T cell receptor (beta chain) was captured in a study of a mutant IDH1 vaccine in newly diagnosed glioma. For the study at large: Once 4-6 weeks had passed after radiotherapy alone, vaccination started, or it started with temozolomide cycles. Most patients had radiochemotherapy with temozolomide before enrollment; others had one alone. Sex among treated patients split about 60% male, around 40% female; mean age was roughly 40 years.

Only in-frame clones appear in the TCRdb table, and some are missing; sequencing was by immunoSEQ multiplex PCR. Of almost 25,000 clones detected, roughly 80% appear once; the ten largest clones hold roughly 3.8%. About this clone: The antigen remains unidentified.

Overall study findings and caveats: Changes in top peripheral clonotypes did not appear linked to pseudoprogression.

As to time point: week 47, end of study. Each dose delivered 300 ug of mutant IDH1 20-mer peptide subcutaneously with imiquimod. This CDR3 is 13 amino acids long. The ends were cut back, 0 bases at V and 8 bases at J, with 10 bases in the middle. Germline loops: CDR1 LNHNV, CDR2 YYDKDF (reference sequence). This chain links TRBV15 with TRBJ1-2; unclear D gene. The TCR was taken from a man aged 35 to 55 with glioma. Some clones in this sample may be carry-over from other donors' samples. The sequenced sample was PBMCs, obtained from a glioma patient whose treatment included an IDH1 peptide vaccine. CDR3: CATSREAGMGYTF. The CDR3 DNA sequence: TGTGCCACCAGCAGAGAGGCAGGAATGGGCTACACCTTC.